The 3 T cell receptor beta chains below all came from one sample that was sequenced in a study of blood T cell repertoires in COVID-19. Profiling relied on immunoSEQ multiplex PCR, and the TCRdb table lists in-frame clones only, not all of them. The sample lists 650,000 to 800,000 clones; 70% to 90% were seen once. The specimen was peripheral blood. These TCRs come from a woman between 18 and 29 years old with acute or convalescent COVID-19.

The V and J genes are TRBV7-2 and TRBJ2-7; D gene unclear. Germline CDR1 is SGHTA and CDR2 is FQGNSA. The CDR3 consists of 14 residues. V lost 6 bases, J lost 7 bases, and 19 bases lay in between. DNA for the CDR3: TGTGCCAGCAGAACCGCCCACCGTGAGTTAGAGCAGTACTTC. Translation gives CASRTAHRELEQYF. The full variable domain, completed using reference TRBV7-2 and TRBJ2-7, is GAGVSQSPSNKVTEKGKDVELRCDPISGHTALYWYRQSLGQGLEFLIYFQGNSAPDKSGLPSDRFSAERTGGSVSTLTIQRTQQEDSAVYLCASRTAHRELEQYFGPGTRLTVT.

The chain joins TRBV7-2 to TRBJ2-7; 8 bases line up with TRBD1. The CDR3 has 14 residues. The V segment lost 6 bases and the J segment 3 bases; nucleotides outside the gene matches: 7. Germline CDR1 and CDR2: SGHTA and FQGNSA. The CDR3 DNA follows: TGTGCCAGCAGAGCGACCAGGGGGCTCTACGAGCAGTACTTC. Protein: CASRATRGLYEQYF.

The genes are TRBV13 and TRBJ2-1; the D is unclear. This CDR3 contains 15 residues. Germline V gene lookup returns CDR1 PRHDT and CDR2 FYEKMQ (reference sequence). Trimming took 0 bases from V and 1 from J, leaving 7 bases between them. The CDR3: CASSLGSRSYNEQFF. CDR3 sequence (DNA): TGTGCCAGCAGCTTAGGCTCGCGGTCCTACAATGAGCAGTTCTTC. The full variable domain, rest sourced from reference TRBV13 and TRBJ2-1, is AAGVIQSPRHLIKEKRETATLKCYPIPRHDTVYWYQQGPGQDPQFLISFYEKMQSDKGSIPDRFSAQQFSDYHSELNMSSLELGDSALYFCASSLGSRSYNEQFFGPGTRLTVL.